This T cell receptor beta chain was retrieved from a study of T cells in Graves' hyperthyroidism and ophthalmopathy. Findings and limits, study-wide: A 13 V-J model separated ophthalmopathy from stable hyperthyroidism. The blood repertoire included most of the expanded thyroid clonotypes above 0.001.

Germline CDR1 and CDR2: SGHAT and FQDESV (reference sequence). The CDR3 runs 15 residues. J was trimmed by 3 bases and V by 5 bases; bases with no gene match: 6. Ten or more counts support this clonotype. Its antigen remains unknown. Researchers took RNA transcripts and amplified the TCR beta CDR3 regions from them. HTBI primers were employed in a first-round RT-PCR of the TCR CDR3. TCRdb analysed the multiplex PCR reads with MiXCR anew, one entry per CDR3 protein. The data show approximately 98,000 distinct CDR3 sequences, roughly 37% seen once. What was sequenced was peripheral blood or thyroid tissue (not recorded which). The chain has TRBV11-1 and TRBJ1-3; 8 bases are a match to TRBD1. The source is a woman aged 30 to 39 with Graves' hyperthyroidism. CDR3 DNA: TGTGCCAGCAGCGCCCAGGGGGCAATTGGAAACACCATATATTTT. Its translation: CASSAQGAIGNTIYF.